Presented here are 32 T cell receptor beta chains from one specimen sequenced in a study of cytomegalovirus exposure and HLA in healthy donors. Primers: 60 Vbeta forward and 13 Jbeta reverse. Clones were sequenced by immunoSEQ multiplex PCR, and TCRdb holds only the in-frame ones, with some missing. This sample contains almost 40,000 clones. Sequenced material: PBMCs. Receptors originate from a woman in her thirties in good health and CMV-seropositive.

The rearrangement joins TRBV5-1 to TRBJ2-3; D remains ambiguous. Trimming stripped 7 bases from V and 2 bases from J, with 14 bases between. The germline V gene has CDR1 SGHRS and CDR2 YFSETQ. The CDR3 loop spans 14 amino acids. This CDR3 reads CASWRAGYTDTQYF. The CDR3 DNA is TGCGCCAGCTGGAGAGCCGGGTACACAGATACGCAGTATTTT.

The CDR3 loop reads CASSYLQETQYF. CDR3 in DNA: TGTGCCAGCAGTTACCTCCAAGAGACCCAGTACTTC. The chain uses TRBV6-5 and TRBJ2-5; no reliable D call. This CDR3 has 12 residues. The V gene's germline CDR1 is MNHEY and CDR2 SVGAGI. Trimming left V 2 bases short and J 1 base short, with 2 bases between.

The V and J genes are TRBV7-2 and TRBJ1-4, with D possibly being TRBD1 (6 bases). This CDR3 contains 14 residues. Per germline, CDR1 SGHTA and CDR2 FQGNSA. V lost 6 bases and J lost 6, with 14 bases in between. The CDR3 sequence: CASSWGGADEKLFF. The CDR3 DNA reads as TGTGCCAGCAGTTGGGGGGGGGCCGATGAAAAACTGTTTTTT.

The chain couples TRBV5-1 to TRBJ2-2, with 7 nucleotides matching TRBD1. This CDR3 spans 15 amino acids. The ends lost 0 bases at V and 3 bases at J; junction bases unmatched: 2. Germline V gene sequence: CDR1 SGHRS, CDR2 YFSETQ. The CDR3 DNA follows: TGCGCCAGCAGCTTGGGACAGGGAGACACCGGGGAGCTGTTTTTT. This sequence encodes CASSLGQGDTGELFF.

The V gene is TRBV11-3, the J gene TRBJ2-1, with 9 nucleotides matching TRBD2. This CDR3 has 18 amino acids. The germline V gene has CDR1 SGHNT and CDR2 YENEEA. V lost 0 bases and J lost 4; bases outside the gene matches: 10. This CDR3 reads CASSLEAGGGGLYNEQFF. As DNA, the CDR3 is TGTGCCAGCAGCTTAGAAGCGGGCGGGGGGGGCTTATACAATGAGCAGTTCTTC.

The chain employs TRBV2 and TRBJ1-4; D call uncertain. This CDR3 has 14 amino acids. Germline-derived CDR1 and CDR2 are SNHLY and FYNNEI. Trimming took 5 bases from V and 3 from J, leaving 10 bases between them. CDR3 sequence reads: CASSSGSANEKLFF. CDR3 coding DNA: TGTGCCAGCAGTTCCGGGTCGGCTAATGAAAAACTGTTTTTT.

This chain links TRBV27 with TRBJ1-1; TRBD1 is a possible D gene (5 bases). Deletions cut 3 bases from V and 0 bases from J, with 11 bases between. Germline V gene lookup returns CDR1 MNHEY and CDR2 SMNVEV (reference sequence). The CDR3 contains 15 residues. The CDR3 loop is CASSLTAFMNTEAFF. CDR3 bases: TGTGCCAGCAGTTTGACAGCCTTCATGAACACTGAAGCTTTCTTT.

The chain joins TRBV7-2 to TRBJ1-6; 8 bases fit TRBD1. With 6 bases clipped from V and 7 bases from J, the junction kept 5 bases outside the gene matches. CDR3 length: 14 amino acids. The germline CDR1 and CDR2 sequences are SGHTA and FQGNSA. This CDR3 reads CASRSRQGNSPLHF. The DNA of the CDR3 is TGTGCCAGCAGATCAAGACAGGGGAATTCACCCCTCCACTTT.

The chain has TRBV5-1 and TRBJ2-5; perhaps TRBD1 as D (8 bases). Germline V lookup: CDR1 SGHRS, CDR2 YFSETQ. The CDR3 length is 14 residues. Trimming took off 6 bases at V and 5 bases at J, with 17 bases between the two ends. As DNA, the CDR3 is TGCGCCAGCACACAGGGGGGGAACGGGGAGACCCAGTACTTC. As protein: CASTQGGNGETQYF.

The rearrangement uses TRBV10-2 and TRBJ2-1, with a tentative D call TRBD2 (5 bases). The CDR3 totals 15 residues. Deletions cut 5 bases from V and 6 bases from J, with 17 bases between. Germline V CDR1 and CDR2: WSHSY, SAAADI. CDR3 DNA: TGCGCCAGCAGTCCGGTAGAGAGAGGGTCCAATGAGCAGTTCTTC. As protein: CASSPVERGSNEQFF.

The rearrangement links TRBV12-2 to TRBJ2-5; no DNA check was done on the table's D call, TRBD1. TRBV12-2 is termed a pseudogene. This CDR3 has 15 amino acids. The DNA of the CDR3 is TGTGCAAGTCTACCGGACAGTAACCTCCAAGAGACCCAGTACTTC. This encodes CASLPDSNLQETQYF.

This CDR3 is CASSWDRGEAFF. The CDR3 DNA is TGCGCCAGCAGCTGGGACAGGGGAGAAGCTTTCTTT. The V call is TRBV5-1, the J call TRBJ1-1; 10 bases map to TRBD1. J gave up 8 bases and V 3 bases, and 1 base lay outside the gene matches. CDR1 and CDR2 (germline): SGHRS, YFSETQ. CDR3 size: 12 residues.

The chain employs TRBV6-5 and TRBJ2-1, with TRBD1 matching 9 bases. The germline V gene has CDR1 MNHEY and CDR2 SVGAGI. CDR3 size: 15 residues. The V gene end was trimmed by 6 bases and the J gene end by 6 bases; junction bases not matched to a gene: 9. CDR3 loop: CASRGDRVSLNEQFF. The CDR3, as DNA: TGTGCCAGCAGAGGGGACAGGGTTTCCCTCAATGAGCAGTTCTTC.

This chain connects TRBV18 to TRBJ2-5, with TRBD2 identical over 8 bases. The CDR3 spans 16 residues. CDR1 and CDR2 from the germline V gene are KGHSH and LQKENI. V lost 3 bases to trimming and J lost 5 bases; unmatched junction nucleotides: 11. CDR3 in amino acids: CASSPLIAGPMETQYF. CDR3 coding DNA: TGTGCCAGCTCACCCCTCATAGCGGGGCCAATGGAGACCCAGTACTTC.

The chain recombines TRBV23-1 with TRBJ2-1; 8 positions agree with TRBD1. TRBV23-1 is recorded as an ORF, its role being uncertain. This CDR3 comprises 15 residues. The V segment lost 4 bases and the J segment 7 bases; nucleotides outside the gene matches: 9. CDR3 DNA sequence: TGCGCCAGCAGTCCGGGGACAGGCGGTAATAATGAGCAGTTCTTC. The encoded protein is CASSPGTGGNNEQFF.

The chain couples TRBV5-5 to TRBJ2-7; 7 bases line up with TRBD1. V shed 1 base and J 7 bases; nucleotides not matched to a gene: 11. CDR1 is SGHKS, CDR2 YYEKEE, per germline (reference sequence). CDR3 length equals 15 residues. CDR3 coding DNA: TGTGCCAGCAGCTTGTTTAACAGGGGAGCTGAAGAGCAGTACTTC. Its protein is CASSLFNRGAEEQYF.

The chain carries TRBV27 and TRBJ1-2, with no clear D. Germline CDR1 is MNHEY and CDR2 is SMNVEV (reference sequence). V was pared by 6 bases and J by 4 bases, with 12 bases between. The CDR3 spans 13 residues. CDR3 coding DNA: TGTGCCAGCAGCCTACGACGGGGCTATGGCTACACCTTC. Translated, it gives CASSLRRGYGYTF.

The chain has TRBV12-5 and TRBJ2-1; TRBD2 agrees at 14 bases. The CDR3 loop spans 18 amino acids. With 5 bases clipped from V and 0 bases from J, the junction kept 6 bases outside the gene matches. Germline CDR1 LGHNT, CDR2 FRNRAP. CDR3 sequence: CASGGLAGGLSSYNEQFF. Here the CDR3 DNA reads TGTGCTAGTGGTGGACTAGCGGGGGGCCTAAGCTCCTACAATGAGCAGTTCTTC.

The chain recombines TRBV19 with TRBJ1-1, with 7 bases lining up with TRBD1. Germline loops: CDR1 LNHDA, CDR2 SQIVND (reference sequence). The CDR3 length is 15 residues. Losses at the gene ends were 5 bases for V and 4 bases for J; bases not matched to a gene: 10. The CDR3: CASSPQDRWGTEAFF. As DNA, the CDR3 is TGTGCCAGTAGTCCGCAGGACAGGTGGGGCACTGAAGCTTTCTTT. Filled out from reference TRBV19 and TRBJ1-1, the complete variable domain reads DGGITQSPKYLFRKEGQNVTLSCEQNLNHDAMYWYRQDPGQGLRLIYYSQIVNDFQKGDIAEGYSVSREKKESFPLTVTSAQKNPTAFYLCASSPQDRWGTEAFFGQGTRLTVV.

This CDR3 reads CASDMGRANYGYTF. Here the CDR3 DNA reads TGTGCCAGCGATATGGGGAGGGCCAACTATGGCTACACCTTC. The chain combines TRBV7-9 with TRBJ1-2; D unclear. Germline CDR1 is SEHNR and CDR2 is FQNEAQ (reference sequence). Trimming removed 8 bases from V and 2 bases from J, with 15 bases in between. The CDR3 is 14 residues long. The variable domain in full, completed from reference TRBV7-9 and TRBJ1-2, reads DTGVSQNPRHKITKRGQNVTFRCDPISEHNRLYWYRQTLGQGPEFLTYFQNEAQLEKSRLLSDRFSAERPKGSFSTLEIQRTEQGDSAMYLCASDMGRANYGYTFGSGTRLTVV.

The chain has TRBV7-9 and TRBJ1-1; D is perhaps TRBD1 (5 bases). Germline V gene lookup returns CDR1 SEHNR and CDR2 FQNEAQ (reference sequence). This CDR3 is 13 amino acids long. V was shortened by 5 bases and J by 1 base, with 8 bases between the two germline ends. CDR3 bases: TGTGCCAGCAGCATGACAGAGAACACTGAAGCTTTCTTT. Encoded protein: CASSMTENTEAFF.

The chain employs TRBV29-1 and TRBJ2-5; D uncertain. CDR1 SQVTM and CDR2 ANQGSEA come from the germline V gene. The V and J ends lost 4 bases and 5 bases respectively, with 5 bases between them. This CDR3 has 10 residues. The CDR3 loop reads CSVVSETQYF. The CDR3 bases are TGCAGCGTTGTGTCGGAGACCCAGTACTTC. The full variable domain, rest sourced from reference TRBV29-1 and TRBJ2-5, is SAVISQKPSRDICQRGTSLTIQCQVDSQVTMMFWYRQQPGQSLTLIATANQGSEATYESGFVIDKFPISRPNLTFSTLTVSNMSPEDSSIYLCSVVSETQYFGPGTRLLVL.

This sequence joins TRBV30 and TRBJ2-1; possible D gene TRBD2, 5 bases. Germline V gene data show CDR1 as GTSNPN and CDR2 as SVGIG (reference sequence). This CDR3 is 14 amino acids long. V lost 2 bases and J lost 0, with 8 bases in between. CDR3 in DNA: TGTGCCTGGAGTAACCGGGGCTCCTACAATGAGCAGTTCTTC. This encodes CAWSNRGSYNEQFF. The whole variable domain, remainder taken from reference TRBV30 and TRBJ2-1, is SQTIHQWPATLVQPVGSPLSLECTVEGTSNPNLYWYRQAAGRGLQLLFYSVGIGQISSEVPQNLSASRPQDRQFILSSKKLLLSDSGFYLCAWSNRGSYNEQFFGPGTRLTVL.

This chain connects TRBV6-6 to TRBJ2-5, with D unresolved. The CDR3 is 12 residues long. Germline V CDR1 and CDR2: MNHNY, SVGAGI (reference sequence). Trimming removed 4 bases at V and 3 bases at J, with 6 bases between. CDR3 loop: CASSSLKETQYF. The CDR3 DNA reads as TGTGCCAGCAGTTCCCTTAAAGAGACCCAGTACTTC.

CDR3 protein: CASSLQGPGDYGYTF. The CDR3 DNA reads TGTGCCAGTAGTTTGCAGGGACCAGGGGACTATGGCTACACCTTC. This chain uses TRBV19 with TRBJ1-2, with D maybe TRBD1 (6 bases). The germline V gene has CDR1 LNHDA and CDR2 SQIVND (reference sequence). V shed 5 bases and J shed 3 bases, with 16 bases lying between them. The CDR3 contains 15 residues.

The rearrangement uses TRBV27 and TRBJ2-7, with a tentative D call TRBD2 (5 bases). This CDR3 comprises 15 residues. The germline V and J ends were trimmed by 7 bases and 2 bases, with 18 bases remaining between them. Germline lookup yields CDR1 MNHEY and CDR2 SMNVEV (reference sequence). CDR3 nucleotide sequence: TGTGCCAGCAAAATGGAAAGCGGCAGCGCCTACGAGCAGTACTTC. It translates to CASKMESGSAYEQYF.

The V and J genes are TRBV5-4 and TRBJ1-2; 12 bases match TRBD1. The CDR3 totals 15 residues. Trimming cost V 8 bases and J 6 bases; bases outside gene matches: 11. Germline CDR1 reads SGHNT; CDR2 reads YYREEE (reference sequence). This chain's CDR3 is CARTGTGGLGDGYTF. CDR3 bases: TGTGCCAGAACCGGGACAGGGGGCCTGGGGGATGGCTACACCTTC. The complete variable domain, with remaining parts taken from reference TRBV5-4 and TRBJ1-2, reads ETGVTQSPTHLIKTRGQQVTLRCSSQSGHNTVSWYQQALGQGPQFIFQYYREEENGRGNFPPRFSGLQFPNYSSELNVNALELDDSALYLCARTGTGGLGDGYTFGSGTRLTVV.

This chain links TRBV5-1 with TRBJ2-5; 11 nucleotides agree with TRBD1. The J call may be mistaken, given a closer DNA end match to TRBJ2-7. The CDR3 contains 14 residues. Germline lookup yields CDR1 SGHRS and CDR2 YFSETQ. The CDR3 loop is CASSPRDRGYEQYF. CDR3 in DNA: TGCGCCAGCAGCCCCAGGGACAGGGGGTACGAGCAGTACTTC.

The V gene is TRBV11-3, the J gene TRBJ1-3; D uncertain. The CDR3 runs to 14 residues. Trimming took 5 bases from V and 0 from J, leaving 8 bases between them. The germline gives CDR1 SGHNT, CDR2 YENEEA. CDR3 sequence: CASSLGSSGNTIYF. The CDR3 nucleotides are TGTGCCAGCAGCCTGGGGAGCTCTGGAAACACCATATATTTT.

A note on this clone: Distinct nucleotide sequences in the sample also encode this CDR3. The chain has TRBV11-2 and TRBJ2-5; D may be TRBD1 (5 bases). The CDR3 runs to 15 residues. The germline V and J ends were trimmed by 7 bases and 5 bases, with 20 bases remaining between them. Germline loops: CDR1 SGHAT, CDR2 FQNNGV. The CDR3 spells CASTQQGRGEETQYF. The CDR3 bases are TGTGCCAGCACACAGCAGGGAAGAGGTGAGGAGACCCAGTACTTC.

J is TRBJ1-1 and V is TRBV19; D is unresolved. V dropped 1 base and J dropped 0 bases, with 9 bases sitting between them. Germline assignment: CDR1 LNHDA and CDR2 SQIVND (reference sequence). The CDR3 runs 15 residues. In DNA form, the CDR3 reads TGTGCCAGTAGTATAGTCCGGAGGATGAACACTGAAGCTTTCTTT. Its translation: CASSIVRRMNTEAFF.

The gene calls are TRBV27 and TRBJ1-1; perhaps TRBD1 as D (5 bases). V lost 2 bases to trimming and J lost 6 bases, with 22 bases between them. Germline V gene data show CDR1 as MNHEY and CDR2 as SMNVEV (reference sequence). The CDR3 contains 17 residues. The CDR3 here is CASSLIVTSGQRAEAFF. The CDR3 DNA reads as TGTGCCAGCAGTTTAATTGTCACGTCAGGGCAAAGGGCTGAAGCTTTCTTT.